These 4 T cell receptor beta chains share one sample of origin, sequenced in a study of T cell repertoires in aging, cancer and after chemotherapy. The template was genomic DNA from peripheral blood, not RNA. Multiplex touch-down PCR with TRB-A/B primers amplified rearranged V-D-J TRB sequences. TCRdb re-called the multiplex PCR reads with MiXCR, one entry per CDR3 protein. Here the sample spans a few thousand distinct CDR3 sequences, around a quarter being singletons. Sequencing was done on a sample of blood. The receptors stem from a human donor with a solid tumor.

This chain uses TRBV20-1 with TRBJ2-2; 9 positions agree with TRBD1. The CDR3 covers 16 residues. Losses at the gene ends were 1 base for V and 2 bases for J; bases not matched to a gene: 5. Germline CDR1 and CDR2: DFQATT and SNEGSKA (reference sequence). CDR3 sequence (DNA): TGCAGTGCTAGAGCCTTGGGACAGGGTAACACCGGGGAGCTGTTTTTT. Translation gives CSARALGQGNTGELFF.

There are a few counts of this clonotype. The rearrangement joins TRBV5-1 to TRBJ2-1; D is unresolved. Between the trimmed V and J ends, which lost 0 bases and 7 bases, there was a span of 11 bases. The CDR3 runs 14 residues. The germline gives CDR1 SGHRS, CDR2 YFSETQ. CDR3 residues: CASSLGRNENEQFF. The CDR3 DNA reads TGCGCCAGCAGCTTGGGGCGTAACGAAAATGAGCAGTTCTTC.

This clonotype was observed a handful of times. The rearrangement uses TRBV6-1 and TRBJ1-5; TRBD1 matches at 9 bases. V lost 0 bases to trimming and J lost 3 bases; unmatched junction nucleotides: 6. The CDR3 runs 17 residues. Germline assignment: CDR1 MNHNS and CDR2 SASEGT. In DNA, the CDR3 is TGTGCCAGCAGTGAAGCCGCACAGGGGGCTCTCAATCAGCCCCAGCATTTT. It yields the protein CASSEAAQGALNQPQHF.

This clonotype rates as medium-sized. This rearrangement joins TRBV30 to TRBJ2-2, with a possible D match to TRBD2 (5 bases). V lost 5 bases and J lost 9, with 25 bases in between. Germline-derived CDR1 and CDR2 are GTSNPN and SVGIG (reference sequence). The CDR3 has 16 amino acids. The CDR3 region is CAWEEGLGKGSRELFF. The CDR3 nucleotides read TGTGCCTGGGAAGAGGGCCTCGGGAAGGGTAGTCGGGAGCTGTTTTTT.